This T cell receptor beta chain was captured by sequencing in a study of T cell changes during pregnancy in multiple sclerosis. The repertoire was sequenced with immunoSEQ multiplex PCR; TCRdb's copy has only in-frame clones and lacks some. Of 55,000 to 95,000 clones in the sample, roughly 92% were seen once. The CDR3 is 17 amino acids. V lost 5 bases to trimming and J lost 0 bases; unmatched junction nucleotides: 6. CDR1 SGHVS and CDR2 FQNEAQ come from the germline V gene. The source of this sequence is a female donor in good health, enrolled as a control in a pregnancy study. J is TRBJ2-6 and V is TRBV7-8, with 8 bases identical to TRBD1. The input for sequencing was peripheral blood, taken in the second trimester of pregnancy. This chain's CDR3 is CASSRDRHDSGANVLTF. The DNA of the CDR3 is TGTGCCAGCAGCCGGGACAGGCACGACTCTGGGGCCAACGTCCTGACTTTC.